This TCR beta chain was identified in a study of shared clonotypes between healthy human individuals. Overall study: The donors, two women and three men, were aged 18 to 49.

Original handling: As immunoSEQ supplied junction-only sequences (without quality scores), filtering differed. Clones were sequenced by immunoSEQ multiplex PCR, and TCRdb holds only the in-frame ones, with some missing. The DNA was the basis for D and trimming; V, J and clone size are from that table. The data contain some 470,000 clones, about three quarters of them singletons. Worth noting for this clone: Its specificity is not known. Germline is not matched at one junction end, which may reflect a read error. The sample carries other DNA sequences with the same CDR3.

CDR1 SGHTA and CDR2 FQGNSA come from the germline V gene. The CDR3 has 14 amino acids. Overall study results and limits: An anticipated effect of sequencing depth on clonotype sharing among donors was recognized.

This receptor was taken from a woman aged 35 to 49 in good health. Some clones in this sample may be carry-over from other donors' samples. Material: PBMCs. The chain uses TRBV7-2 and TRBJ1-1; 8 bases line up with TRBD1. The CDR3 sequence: CASSSQTGAYGAFF. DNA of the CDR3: TGCGCCAGCAGCTCCCAGACAGGGGCCTACGGAGCTTTCTTT.